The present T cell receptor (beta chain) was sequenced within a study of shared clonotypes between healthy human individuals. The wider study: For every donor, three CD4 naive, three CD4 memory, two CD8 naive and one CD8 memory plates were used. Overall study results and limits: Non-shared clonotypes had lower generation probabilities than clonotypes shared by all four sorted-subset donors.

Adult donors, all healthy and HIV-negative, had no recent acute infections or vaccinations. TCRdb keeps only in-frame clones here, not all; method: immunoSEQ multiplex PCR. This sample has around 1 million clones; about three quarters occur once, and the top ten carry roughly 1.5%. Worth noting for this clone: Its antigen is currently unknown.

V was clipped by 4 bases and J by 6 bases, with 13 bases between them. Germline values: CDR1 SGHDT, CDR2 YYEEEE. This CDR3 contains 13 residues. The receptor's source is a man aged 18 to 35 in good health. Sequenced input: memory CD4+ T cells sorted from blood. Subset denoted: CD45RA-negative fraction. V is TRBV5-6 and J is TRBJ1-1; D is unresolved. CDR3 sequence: CASSAQGISEAFF. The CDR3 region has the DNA TGTGCCAGCAGCGCTCAAGGGATATCTGAAGCTTTCTTT.